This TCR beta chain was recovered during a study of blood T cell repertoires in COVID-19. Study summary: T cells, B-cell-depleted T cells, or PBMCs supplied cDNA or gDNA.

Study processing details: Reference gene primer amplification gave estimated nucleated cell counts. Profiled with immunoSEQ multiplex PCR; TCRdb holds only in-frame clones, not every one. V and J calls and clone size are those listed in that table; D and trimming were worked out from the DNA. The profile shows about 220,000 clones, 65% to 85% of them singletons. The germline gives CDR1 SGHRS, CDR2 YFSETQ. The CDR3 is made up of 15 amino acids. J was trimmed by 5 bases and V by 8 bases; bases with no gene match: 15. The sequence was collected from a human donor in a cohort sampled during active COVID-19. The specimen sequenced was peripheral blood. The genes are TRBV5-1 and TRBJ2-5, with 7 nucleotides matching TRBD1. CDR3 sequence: CASSKERGQRETQYF. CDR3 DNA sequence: TGCGCCAGTTCTAAGGAGAGGGGGCAACGTGAGACCCAGTACTTC.